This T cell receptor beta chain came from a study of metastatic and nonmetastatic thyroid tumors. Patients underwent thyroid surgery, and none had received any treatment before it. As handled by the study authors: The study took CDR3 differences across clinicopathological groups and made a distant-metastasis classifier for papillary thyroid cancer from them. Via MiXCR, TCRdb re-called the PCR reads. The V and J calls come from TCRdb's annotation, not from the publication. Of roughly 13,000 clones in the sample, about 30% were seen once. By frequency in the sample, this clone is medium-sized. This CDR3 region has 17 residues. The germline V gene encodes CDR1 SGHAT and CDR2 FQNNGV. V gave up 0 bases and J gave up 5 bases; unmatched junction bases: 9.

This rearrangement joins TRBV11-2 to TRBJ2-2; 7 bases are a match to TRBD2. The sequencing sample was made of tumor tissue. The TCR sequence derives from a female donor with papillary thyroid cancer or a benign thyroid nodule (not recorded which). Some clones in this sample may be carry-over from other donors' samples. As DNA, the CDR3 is TGTGCCAGCAGCTTAGATTTGGGCGGGAGTAGTACCGGGGAGCTGTTTTTT. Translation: CASSLDLGGSSTGELFF.